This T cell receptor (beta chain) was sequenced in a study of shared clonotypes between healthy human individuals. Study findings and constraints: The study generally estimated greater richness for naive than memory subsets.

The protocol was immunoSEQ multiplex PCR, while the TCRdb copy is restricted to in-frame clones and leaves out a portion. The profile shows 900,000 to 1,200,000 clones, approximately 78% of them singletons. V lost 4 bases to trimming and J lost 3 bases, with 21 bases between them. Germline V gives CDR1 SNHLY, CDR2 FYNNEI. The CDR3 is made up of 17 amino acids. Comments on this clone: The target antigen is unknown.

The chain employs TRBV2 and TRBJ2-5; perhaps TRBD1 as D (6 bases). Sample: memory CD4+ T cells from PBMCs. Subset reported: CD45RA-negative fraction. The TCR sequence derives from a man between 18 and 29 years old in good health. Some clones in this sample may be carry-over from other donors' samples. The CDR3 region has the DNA TGTGCCAGCAGTGTTACAGGGTTCCCGGGACCAGAAGAGACCCAGTACTTC. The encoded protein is CASSVTGFPGPEETQYF. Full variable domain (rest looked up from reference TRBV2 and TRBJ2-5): EPEVTQTPSHQVTQMGQEVILRCVPISNHLYFYWYRQILGQKVEFLVSFYNNEISEKSEIFDDQFSVERPDGSNFTLKIRSTKLEDSAMYFCASSVTGFPGPEETQYFGPGTRLLVL.